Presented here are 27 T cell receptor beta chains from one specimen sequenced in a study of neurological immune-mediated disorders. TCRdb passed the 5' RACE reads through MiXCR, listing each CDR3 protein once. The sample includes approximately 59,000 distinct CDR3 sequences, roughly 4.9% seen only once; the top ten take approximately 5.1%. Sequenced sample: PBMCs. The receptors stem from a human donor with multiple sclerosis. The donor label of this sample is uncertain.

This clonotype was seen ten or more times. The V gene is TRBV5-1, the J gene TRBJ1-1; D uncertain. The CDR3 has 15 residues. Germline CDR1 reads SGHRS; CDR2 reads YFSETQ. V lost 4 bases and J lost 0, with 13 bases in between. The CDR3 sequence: CASSGPGSMNTEAFF. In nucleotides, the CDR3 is TGCGCCAGCAGCGGACCGGGGTCAATGAACACTGAAGCTTTCTTT.

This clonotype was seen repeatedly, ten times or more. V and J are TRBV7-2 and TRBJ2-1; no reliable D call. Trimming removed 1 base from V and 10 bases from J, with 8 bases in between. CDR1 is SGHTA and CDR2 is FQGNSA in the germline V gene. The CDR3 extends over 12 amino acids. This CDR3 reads CASSLVQIEQFF. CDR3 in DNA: TGTGCCAGCAGCTTAGTGCAGATAGAGCAGTTCTTC.

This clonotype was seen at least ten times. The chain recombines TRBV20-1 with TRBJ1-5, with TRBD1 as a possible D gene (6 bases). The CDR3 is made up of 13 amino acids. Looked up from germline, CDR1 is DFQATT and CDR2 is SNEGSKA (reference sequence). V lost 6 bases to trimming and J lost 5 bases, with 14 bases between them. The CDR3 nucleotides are TGCAGTGCCACTACAGGGTCTGATCAGCCCCAGCATTTT. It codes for CSATTGSDQPQHF.

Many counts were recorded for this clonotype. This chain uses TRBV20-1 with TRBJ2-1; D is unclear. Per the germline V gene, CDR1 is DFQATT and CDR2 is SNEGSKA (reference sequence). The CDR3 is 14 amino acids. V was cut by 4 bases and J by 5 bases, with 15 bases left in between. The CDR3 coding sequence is TGCAGTGCTAAAGGAGCCCGGAAAAACAATGAGCAGTTCTTC. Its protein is CSAKGARKNNEQFF.

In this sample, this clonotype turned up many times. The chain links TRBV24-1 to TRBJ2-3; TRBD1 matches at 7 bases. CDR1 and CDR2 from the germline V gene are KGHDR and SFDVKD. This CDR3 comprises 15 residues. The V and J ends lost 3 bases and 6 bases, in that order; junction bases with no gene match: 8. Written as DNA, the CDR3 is TGTGCCACCAGTGATCCCAACAGGGGACGGGATACGCAGTATTTT. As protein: CATSDPNRGRDTQYF.

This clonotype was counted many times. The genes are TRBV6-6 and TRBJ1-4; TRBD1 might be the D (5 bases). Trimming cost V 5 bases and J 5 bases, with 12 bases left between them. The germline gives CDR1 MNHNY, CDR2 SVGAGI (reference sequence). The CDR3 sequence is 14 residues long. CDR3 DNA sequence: TGTGCCAGCAGTCCGGGGCGGAGGAATGAAAAACTGTTTTTT. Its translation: CASSPGRRNEKLFF.

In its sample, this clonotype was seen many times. CDR3 protein: CASSLAPAGGGELFF. CDR3 nucleotides: TGCGCCAGCAGCTTGGCCCCAGCGGGGGGAGGAGAGCTGTTTTTT. The chain carries TRBV5-1 and TRBJ2-2; 9 nucleotides line up with TRBD2. CDR1 SGHRS and CDR2 YFSETQ come from the germline V gene. V was clipped by 0 bases and J by 11 bases; unmatched bases: 8. The CDR3 extends over 15 amino acids.

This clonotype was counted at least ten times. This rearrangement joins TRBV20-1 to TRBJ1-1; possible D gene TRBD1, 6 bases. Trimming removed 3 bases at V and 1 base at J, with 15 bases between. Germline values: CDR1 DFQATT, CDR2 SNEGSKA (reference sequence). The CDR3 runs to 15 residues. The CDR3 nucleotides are TGCAGTGCTAGTAGGGACACCTTCCAGAACACTGAAGCTTTCTTT. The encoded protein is CSASRDTFQNTEAFF.

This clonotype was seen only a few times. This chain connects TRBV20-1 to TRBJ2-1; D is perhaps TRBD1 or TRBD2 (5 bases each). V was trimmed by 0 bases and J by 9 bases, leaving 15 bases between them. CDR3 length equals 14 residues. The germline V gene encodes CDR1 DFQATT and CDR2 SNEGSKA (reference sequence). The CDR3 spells CSARELEGYGEQFF. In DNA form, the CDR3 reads TGCAGTGCTAGAGAACTAGAGGGGTATGGTGAGCAGTTCTTC.

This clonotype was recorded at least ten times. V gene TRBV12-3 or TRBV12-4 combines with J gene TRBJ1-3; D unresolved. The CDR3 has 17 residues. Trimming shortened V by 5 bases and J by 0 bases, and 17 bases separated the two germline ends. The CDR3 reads CASSKTIDGSSGNTIYF. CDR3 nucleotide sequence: TGTGCCAGCAGTAAAACAATTGACGGAAGCTCTGGAAACACCATATATTTT.

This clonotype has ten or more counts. The DNA of the CDR3 is TGTGCCAGCAGCGGACCCACAGTGAGCTCTGGAAACACCATATATTTT. Translation gives CASSGPTVSSGNTIYF. The genes are TRBV9 and TRBJ1-3, with D hard to call. The V gene lost 3 bases and the J gene lost 0 bases, with 13 bases spanning the gap. The germline V gene encodes CDR1 SGDLS and CDR2 YYNGEE. The CDR3 is 16 residues long.

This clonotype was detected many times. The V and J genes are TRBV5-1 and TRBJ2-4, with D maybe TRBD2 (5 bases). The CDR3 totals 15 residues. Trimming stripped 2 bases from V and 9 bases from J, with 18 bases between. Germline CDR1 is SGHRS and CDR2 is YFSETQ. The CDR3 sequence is CASSLGRLREGIQYF. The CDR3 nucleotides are TGCGCCAGCAGCTTAGGCAGACTACGCGAGGGCATTCAGTACTTC.

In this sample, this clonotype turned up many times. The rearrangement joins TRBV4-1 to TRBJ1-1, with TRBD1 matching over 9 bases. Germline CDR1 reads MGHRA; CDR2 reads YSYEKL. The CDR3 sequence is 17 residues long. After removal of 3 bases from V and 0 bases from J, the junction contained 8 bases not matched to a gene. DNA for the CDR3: TGCGCCAGCAGCCAGGCTGGACAGGGGCGTATGAACACTGAAGCTTTCTTT. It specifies CASSQAGQGRMNTEAFF.

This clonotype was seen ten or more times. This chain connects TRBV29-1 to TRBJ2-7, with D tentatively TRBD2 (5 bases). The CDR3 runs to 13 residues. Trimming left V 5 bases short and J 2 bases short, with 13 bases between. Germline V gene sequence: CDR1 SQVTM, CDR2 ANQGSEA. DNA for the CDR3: TGCAGCGTTTGGGCTTCGGGAACCTACGAGCAGTACTTC. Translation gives CSVWASGTYEQYF.

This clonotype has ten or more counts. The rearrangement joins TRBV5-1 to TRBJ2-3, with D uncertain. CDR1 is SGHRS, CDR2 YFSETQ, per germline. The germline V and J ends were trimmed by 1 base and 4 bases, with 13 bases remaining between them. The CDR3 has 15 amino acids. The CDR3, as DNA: TGCGCCAGCAGCTTGCAACCCCTCTCCGCAGATACGCAGTATTTT. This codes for CASSLQPLSADTQYF.

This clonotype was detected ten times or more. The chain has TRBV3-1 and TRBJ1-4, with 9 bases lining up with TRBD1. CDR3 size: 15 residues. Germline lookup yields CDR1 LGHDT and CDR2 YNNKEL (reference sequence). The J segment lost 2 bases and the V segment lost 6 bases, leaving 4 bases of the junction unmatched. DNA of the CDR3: TGTGCCAGCAGTCCTGGACAGGGGACTAATGAAAAACTGTTTTTT. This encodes CASSPGQGTNEKLFF. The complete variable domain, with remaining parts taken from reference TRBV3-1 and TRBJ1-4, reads DTAVSQTPKYLVTQMGNDKSIKCEQNLGHDTMYWYKQDSKKFLKIMFSYNNKELIINETVPNRFSPKSPDKAHLNLHINSLELGDSAVYFCASSPGQGTNEKLFFGSGTQLSVL.

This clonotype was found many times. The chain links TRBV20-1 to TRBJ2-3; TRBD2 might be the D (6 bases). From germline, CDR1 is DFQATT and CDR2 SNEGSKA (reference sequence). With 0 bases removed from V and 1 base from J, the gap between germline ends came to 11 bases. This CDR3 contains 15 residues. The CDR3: CSARDWGVGTDTQYF. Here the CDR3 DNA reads TGCAGTGCTAGAGATTGGGGGGTGGGCACAGATACGCAGTATTTT.

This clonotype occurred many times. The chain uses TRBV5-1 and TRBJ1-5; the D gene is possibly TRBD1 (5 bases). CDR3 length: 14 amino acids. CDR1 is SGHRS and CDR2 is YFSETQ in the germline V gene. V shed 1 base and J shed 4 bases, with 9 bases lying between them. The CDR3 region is CASSLSGENQPQHF. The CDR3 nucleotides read TGCGCCAGCAGCTTGTCGGGGGAGAATCAGCCCCAGCATTTT. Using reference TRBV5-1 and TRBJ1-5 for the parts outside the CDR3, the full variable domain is KAGVTQTPRYLIKTRGQQVTLSCSPISGHRSVSWYQQTPGQGLQFLFEYFSETQRNKGNFPGRFSGRQFSNSRSEMNVSTLELGDSALYLCASSLSGENQPQHFGDGTRLSIL.

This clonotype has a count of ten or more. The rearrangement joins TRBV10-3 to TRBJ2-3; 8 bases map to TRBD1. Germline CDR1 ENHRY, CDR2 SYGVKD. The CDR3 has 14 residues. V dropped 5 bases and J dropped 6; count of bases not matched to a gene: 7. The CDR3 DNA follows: TGTGCCATCAGTTCCCAGGACAGGGATGATACGCAGTATTTT. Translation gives CAISSQDRDDTQYF.

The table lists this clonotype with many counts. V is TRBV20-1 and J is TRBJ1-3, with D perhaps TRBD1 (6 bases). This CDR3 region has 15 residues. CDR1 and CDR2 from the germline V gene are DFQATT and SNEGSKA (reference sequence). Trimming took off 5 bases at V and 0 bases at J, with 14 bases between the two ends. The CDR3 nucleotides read TGCAGTGCTCCAAAGGGGGGGAGCTCTGGAAACACCATATATTTT. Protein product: CSAPKGGSSGNTIYF.

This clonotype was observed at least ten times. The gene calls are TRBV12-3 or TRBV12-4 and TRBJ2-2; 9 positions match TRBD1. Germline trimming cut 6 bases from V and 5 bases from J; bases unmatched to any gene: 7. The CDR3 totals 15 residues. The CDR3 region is CASSEQGAGTGELFF. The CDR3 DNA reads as TGTGCCAGCAGCGAACAGGGGGCAGGAACCGGGGAGCTGTTTTTT.

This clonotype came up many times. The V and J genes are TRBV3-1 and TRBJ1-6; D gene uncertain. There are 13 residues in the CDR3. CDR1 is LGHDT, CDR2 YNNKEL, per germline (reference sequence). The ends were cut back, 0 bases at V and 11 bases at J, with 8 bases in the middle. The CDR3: CASSQDEGTPLHF. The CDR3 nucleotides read TGTGCCAGCAGCCAAGACGAGGGAACACCCCTCCACTTT.

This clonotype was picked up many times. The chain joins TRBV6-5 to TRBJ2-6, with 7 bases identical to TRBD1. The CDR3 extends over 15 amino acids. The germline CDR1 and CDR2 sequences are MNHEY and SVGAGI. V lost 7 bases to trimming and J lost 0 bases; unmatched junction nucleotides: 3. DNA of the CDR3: TGTGCCAGCACCCCAGGGGGCTCTGGGGCCAACGTCCTGACTTTC. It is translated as CASTPGGSGANVLTF.

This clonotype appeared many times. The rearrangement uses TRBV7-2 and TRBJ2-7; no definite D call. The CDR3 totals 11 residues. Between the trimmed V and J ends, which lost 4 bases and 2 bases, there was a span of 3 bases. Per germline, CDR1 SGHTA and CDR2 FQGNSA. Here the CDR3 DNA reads TGTGCCAGCAGCTCCGCCTACGAGCAGTACTTC. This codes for CASSSAYEQYF.

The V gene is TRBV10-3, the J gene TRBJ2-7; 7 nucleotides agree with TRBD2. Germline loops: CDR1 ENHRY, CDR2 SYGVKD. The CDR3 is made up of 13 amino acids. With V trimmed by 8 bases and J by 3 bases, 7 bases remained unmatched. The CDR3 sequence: CAIGERDVYEQYF. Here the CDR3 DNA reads TGTGCCATCGGGGAGCGGGACGTCTACGAGCAGTACTTC.

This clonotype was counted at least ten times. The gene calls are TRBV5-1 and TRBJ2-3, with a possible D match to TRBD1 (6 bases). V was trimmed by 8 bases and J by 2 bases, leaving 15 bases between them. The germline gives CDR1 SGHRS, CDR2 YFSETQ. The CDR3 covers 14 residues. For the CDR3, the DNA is TGCGCCAGGGGACAAGTGGACTTCACAGATACGCAGTATTTT. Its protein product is CARGQVDFTDTQYF.

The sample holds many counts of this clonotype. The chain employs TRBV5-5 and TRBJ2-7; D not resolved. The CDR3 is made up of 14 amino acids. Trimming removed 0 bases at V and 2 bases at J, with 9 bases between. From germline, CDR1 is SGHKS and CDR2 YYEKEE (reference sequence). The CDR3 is CASSLAHGAYEQYF. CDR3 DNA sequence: TGTGCCAGCAGCTTGGCCCACGGAGCCTACGAGCAGTACTTC.